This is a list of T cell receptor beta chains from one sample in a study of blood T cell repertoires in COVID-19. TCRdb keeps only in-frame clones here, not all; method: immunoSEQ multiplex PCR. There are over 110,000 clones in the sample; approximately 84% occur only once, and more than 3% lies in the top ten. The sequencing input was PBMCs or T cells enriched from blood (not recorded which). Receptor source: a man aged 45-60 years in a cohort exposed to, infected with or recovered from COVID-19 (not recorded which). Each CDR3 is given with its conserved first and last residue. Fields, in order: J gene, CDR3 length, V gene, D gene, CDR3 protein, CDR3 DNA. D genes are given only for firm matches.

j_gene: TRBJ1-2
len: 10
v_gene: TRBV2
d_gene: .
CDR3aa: CTRQRDGYTF
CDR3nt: TGTACCAGACAGCGGGACGGCTACACCTTC

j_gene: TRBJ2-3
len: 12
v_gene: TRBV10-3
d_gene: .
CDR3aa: CAISPLGDTQYF
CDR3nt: TGTGCCATCAGCCCACTAGGAGATACGCAGTATTTT

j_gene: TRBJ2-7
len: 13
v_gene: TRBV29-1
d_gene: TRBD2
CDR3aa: CSAGLAGSYEQYF
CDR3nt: TGCAGCGCCGGACTAGCGGGGAGCTACGAGCAGTACTTC

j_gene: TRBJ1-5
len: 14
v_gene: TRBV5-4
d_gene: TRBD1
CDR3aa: CASSRDRGNQPQHF
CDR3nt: TGTGCCAGCAGCCGGGACAGGGGCAATCAGCCCCAGCATTTT

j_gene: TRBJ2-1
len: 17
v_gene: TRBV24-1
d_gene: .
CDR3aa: CATSVGGEHSSYNEQFF
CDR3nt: TGTGCCACCAGTGTGGGAGGTGAACACAGCTCCTACAATGAGCAGTTCTTC

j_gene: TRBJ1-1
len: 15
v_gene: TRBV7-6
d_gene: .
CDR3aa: CASSLEVSVNTEAFF
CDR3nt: TGTGCCAGCAGCCTCGAGGTCAGCGTGAACACTGAAGCTTTCTTT

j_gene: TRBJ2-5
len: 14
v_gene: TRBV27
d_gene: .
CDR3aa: CASSLTVAEETQYF
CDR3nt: TGTGCCAGCAGTTTAACGGTAGCGGAAGAGACCCAGTACTTC

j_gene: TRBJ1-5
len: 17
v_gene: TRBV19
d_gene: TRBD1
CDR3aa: CASSTTRMDRGGQPQHF
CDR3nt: TGTGCCAGTAGTACAACACGGATGGACAGGGGGGGTCAGCCCCAGCATTTT

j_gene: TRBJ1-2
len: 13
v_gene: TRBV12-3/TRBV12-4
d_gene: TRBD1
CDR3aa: CASSVDRAHGYTF
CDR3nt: TGTGCCAGCAGCGTGGACAGGGCCCATGGCTACACCTTC

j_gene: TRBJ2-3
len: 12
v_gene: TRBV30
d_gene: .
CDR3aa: CAWSNRADTQYF
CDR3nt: TGTGCCTGGAGTAACAGGGCGGATACGCAGTATTTT

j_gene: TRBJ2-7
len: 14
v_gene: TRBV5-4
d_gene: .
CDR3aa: CASSLWGDSYEQYF
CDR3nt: TGTGCCAGCAGCTTGTGGGGGGATTCCTACGAGCAGTACTTC